Following are 19 T cell receptor beta chains from one sample sequenced in a study of cytomegalovirus exposure and HLA in healthy donors. The PCR ran on 60 Vbeta and 13 Jbeta primers. Profiling relied on immunoSEQ multiplex PCR, and the TCRdb table lists in-frame clones only, not all of them. The top ten clones hold 1.6% of a sample with about 140,000 clones, roughly 73% of them seen once. The specimen sequenced was PBMCs. Receptors originate from a female donor in good health and CMV-seronegative.

The chain has TRBV10-3 and TRBJ1-4, with 7 bases matching TRBD1. From germline, CDR1 is ENHRY and CDR2 SYGVKD. J gave up 3 bases and V 5 bases, and 3 bases lay outside the gene matches. The CDR3 spans 14 residues. The CDR3 region is CAISPGQPNEKLFF. For the CDR3, the DNA is TGTGCCATCAGTCCGGGACAGCCTAATGAAAAACTGTTTTTT.

This clone was detected a few times. The V gene is TRBV6-4, the J gene TRBJ2-2; weak D call: TRBD2 (5 bases). The V end was cut by 0 bases, the J end by 5 bases, with 13 bases between. The CDR3 runs 16 residues. Germline lookup yields CDR1 MRHNA and CDR2 SNTAGT. The CDR3 reads CASSDSLGRGTGELFF. DNA for the CDR3: TGTGCCAGCAGTGACTCGTTGGGCAGAGGGACCGGGGAGCTGTTTTTT.

The J gene is TRBJ2-5, the V gene TRBV6-6; TRBD1 might be the D (6 bases). Germline V gene sequence: CDR1 MNHNY, CDR2 SVGAGI (reference sequence). The V end lost 4 bases, the J end lost 9 bases, and 18 bases lay between the germline ends. The CDR3 extends over 14 amino acids. The CDR3 DNA reads TGTGCCAGCAGTTTGGCAGGGGATGGCCGGGCCCAGTACTTC. Translated: CASSLAGDGRAQYF.

The count of this clone is one. The V and J genes are TRBV27 and TRBJ2-7; the match to TRBD1 covers 12 bases. This CDR3 spans 14 amino acids. CDR1 and CDR2 from the germline V gene are MNHEY and SMNVEV (reference sequence). V gave up 8 bases and J gave up 5 bases; unmatched junction bases: 7. The CDR3 coding sequence is TGTGCCAGCGGGGGGGACAGGGGGCTTCACGAGCAGTACTTC. It codes for CASGGDRGLHEQYF.

This clone was observed a handful of times. V gene TRBV2 combines with J gene TRBJ1-1; 9 nucleotides match TRBD1. Germline-derived CDR1 and CDR2 are SNHLY and FYNNEI. CDR3 length: 14 amino acids. The ends lost 2 bases at V and 5 bases at J; junction bases unmatched: 3. CDR3 sequence (DNA): TGTGCCAGCAGTGAAAGACAGGGGGGAACTGAAGCTTTCTTT. It specifies CASSERQGGTEAFF.

The V gene is TRBV9, the J gene TRBJ1-5; unclear D gene. Trimming cost V 0 bases and J 6 bases, with 13 bases left between them. This CDR3 spans 15 amino acids. CDR1 and CDR2 (germline): SGDLS, YYNGEE. The CDR3 DNA sequence: TGTGCCAGCAGCGTAGAGGAGGGTTTGGGTCAGCCCCAGCATTTT. It specifies CASSVEEGLGQPQHF.

This chain joins TRBV13 and TRBJ1-1, with TRBD1 as a possible D gene (6 bases). Looked up from germline, CDR1 is PRHDT and CDR2 is FYEKMQ (reference sequence). Trimming took 5 bases from V and 4 from J, leaving 29 bases between them. This CDR3 has 19 amino acids. The DNA for the CDR3 is TGTGCCAGCAGCAACATTCCCCAAGCGGCGGGGGCGAGGGGCACTGAAGCTTTCTTT. Its protein product is CASSNIPQAAGARGTEAFF.

The chain recombines TRBV6-1 with TRBJ1-5; 7 bases match TRBD1. Germline CDR1 and CDR2: MNHNS and SASEGT. The J segment lost 4 bases and the V segment lost 5 bases, leaving 5 bases of the junction unmatched. The CDR3 totals 14 residues. CDR3 sequence reads: CASSLDRANQPQHF. The CDR3, as DNA: TGTGCCAGCAGTCTAGACAGGGCGAATCAGCCCCAGCATTTT.

This chain links TRBV7-9 with TRBJ1-5; 9 bases map to TRBD1. The CDR3 contains 15 residues. Germline V gene lookup returns CDR1 SEHNR and CDR2 FQNEAQ (reference sequence). V trimming: 5 bases; J trimming: 6 bases; junction bases outside the gene matches: 8. Here the CDR3 DNA reads TGTGCCAGCAGCAATATACAGGGGGCGGCTCAGCCCCAGCATTTT. The encoded protein is CASSNIQGAAQPQHF.

This rearrangement joins TRBV29-1 to TRBJ1-2; D possibly corresponds to TRBD1 (6 bases). V was cut by 3 bases and J by 0 bases, with 14 bases left in between. There are 15 residues in the CDR3. CDR1 and CDR2 from the germline V gene are SQVTM and ANQGSEA. The CDR3 bases are TGCAGCGTTGATCTTCCGGCAGGGGCTAACTATGGCTACACCTTC. Protein product: CSVDLPAGANYGYTF.

The chain couples TRBV15 to TRBJ2-7, with 7 bases lining up with TRBD2. The CDR3 is 15 amino acids. Germline trimming cut 4 bases from V and 2 bases from J; bases unmatched to any gene: 8. Germline assignment: CDR1 LNHNV and CDR2 YYDKDF (reference sequence). The CDR3 nucleotides read TGTGCCACCAGCATCCCGGGACGGGGGGCCTACGAGCAGTACTTC. It specifies CATSIPGRGAYEQYF.

This clone was counted between two and nine times. V gene TRBV6-1 combines with J gene TRBJ1-1; 9 bases are a match to TRBD1. Germline V gene data show CDR1 as MNHNS and CDR2 as SASEGT. The length of the CDR3 is 16 residues. Trimming removed 3 bases from V and 4 bases from J; junction bases left unmatched: 9. The CDR3 region has the DNA TGTGCCAGCAGTGACGATACAGGGGGCTATGGCACTGAAGCTTTCTTT. Translation: CASSDDTGGYGTEAFF.

The chain employs TRBV5-4 and TRBJ1-2; D is possibly TRBD1 (5 bases). Trimming removed 4 bases at V and 5 bases at J, with 15 bases between. Germline-derived CDR1 and CDR2 are SGHNT and YYREEE (reference sequence). CDR3 length: 14 residues. The CDR3 sequence is CASSREEGRYGYTF. As DNA, the CDR3 is TGTGCCAGCAGCCGCGAGGAGGGGAGGTATGGCTACACCTTC. The variable domain in full, with the rest retrieved from reference TRBV5-4 and TRBJ1-2, is ETGVTQSPTHLIKTRGQQVTLRCSSQSGHNTVSWYQQALGQGPQFIFQYYREEENGRGNFPPRFSGLQFPNYSSELNVNALELDDSALYLCASSREEGRYGYTFGSGTRLTVV.

The chain carries TRBV11-2 and TRBJ2-1, with 7 bases matching TRBD2. The ends lost 3 bases at V and 4 bases at J; junction bases unmatched: 3. CDR1 and CDR2 (germline): SGHAT, FQNNGV. The CDR3 sequence is 14 residues long. The CDR3 here is CASSLAGEYNEQFF. CDR3 nucleotides: TGTGCCAGCAGCTTGGCGGGGGAGTACAATGAGCAGTTCTTC.

The V and J genes are TRBV5-5 and TRBJ2-1; D may be TRBD1 (5 bases). Germline CDR1 SGHKS, CDR2 YYEKEE (reference sequence). The CDR3 covers 13 residues. With 4 bases removed from V and 15 bases from J, the gap between germline ends came to 20 bases. Here the CDR3 reads CASSLSDRPPGFF. CDR3 nucleotide sequence: TGTGCCAGCAGCCTATCCGACAGACCACCTGGGTTCTTC.

This chain connects TRBV5-1 to TRBJ2-5, with D uncertain. The J call is doubtful: the DNA matches TRBJ2-7 better. This CDR3 region has 11 residues. CDR1 is SGHRS, CDR2 YFSETQ, per germline. The DNA of the CDR3 is TGCGCCAGCAGCGGTTTGGGCGAGCAGTACTTC. Protein product: CASSGLGEQYF.

CDR3 loop: CASSRTSGGGYEQYF. As DNA, the CDR3 is TGTGCCAGCAGCAGGACTAGCGGGGGAGGGTACGAGCAGTACTTC. V usage is TRBV7-3 and J usage is TRBJ2-5; TRBD2 matches 13 bases. Gene TRBJ2-7 matches the end of the DNA better, so the J call may be wrong. The CDR3 contains 15 residues. Germline values: CDR1 SGHTA, CDR2 FQGTGA.

A single count supports this clone. This chain links TRBV5-4 with TRBJ1-1; possibly TRBD1 for D (6 bases). The CDR3 is made up of 13 amino acids. Germline V gene lookup returns CDR1 SGHNT and CDR2 YYREEE (reference sequence). Trimming stripped 4 bases from V and 7 bases from J, with 14 bases between. CDR3 sequence reads: CASSSKTGLEAFF. The CDR3 DNA follows: TGTGCCAGCAGCAGTAAGACAGGCCTTGAAGCTTTCTTT.

This chain joins TRBV9 and TRBJ2-7, with 9 bases lining up with TRBD2. The V gene's germline CDR1 is SGDLS and CDR2 YYNGEE. The CDR3 length is 16 residues. Trimming removed 0 bases from V and 4 bases from J; junction bases left unmatched: 8. CDR3 coding DNA: TGTGCCAGCAGCGTAGCTTCGACTAGCGGACGTTACGAGCAGTACTTC. The encoded protein is CASSVASTSGRYEQYF.